A selection of T cell receptor beta chains follows, all from one sample in a study of shared clonotypes between healthy human individuals. TCRdb's table, derived via immunoSEQ multiplex PCR, lists solely in-frame clones and lacks some. The table records about 1.9 million clones, around 93% of them present only once. Sequenced material: naive CD8+ T cells from PBMCs. These receptors were taken from a young man in good health. Some clones in this sample may be carry-over from other donors' samples. The CDR3 runs from the conserved cysteine through the conserved F or W. The D gene is left open where the match is weak. Rows may omit the clone size; those that give it use once, few, many or a size class.

D | length | J | V | size | DNA | CDR3
TRBD1 | 14 | TRBJ1-5 | TRBV5-1 | once | TGCGCCAGCAGCCAGACGGGACAGGGTCAGCCCCAGCATTTT | CASSQTGQGQPQHF
. | 15 | TRBJ2-2 | TRBV27 | . | TGTGCCAGCAGTTTAGGCCAGGGCATCACCGGGGAGCTGTTTTTT | CASSLGQGITGELFF
TRBD1 | 14 | TRBJ1-4 | TRBV7-9 | few | TGTGCCAGCAGCCAGAGGGGGCCGGTTGAAAAACTGTTTTTT | CASSQRGPVEKLFF
TRBD2 | 15 | TRBJ2-7 | TRBV6-5 | . | TGTGCCAGCACTATCAGACTAGCGGGGTCCTACGAGCAGTACTTC | CASTIRLAGSYEQYF
TRBD2 | 15 | TRBJ2-7 | TRBV2 | . | TGTGCCAGCAGTTCGCCCGGACTAGTTTATCACGAGCAGTACTTC | CASSSPGLVYHEQYF
. | 16 | TRBJ2-1 | TRBV15 | . | TGTGCCACCAGCAGAGATCCACGGGAAGGATACAATGAGCAGTTCTTC | CATSRDPREGYNEQFF
TRBD1 | 14 | TRBJ1-2 | TRBV4-3 | . | TGCGCCAGCAGCCAAGGGACAGGGGGCTTTGGCTACACCTTC | CASSQGTGGFGYTF
. | 15 | TRBJ1-2 | TRBV6-4 | . | TGTGCCAGGACGACCGGGACACCTCACTACTATGGCTACACCTTC | CARTTGTPHYYGYTF
TRBD2 | 15 | TRBJ2-1 | TRBV2 | . | TGTGCCAGCAGTGAATTGCGGGAGGGTAACAATGAGCAGTTCTTC | CASSELREGNNEQFF
. | 15 | TRBJ1-2 | TRBV6-5 | . | TGTGCCAGCAGTTACTCGAGTAGGGGTTCTGGGGGCTACACCTTC | CASSYSSRGSGGYTF
. | 13 | TRBJ2-7 | TRBV6-5 | . | TGTGCCAGCAGTTTTCAGGGGAAGAACGAGCAGTACTTC | CASSFQGKNEQYF
TRBD2 | 13 | TRBJ2-7 | TRBV28 | . | TGTGCCAGCAGAACGGGAGGGTCCTACGAGCAGTACTTC | CASRTGGSYEQYF
. | 13 | TRBJ1-1 | TRBV27 | . | TGTGCCAGCAGTTTCTTTTTGTCCACTGAAGCTTTCTTT | CASSFFLSTEAFF
. | 13 | TRBJ2-3 | TRBV6-5 | . | TGTGCCAGCAGATACGGGACCACAGATACGCAGTATTTT | CASRYGTTDTQYF
TRBD1 | 12 | TRBJ2-1 | TRBV30 | . | TGTGCCTGGAGGGGACAGTACAATGAGCAGTTCTTC | CAWRGQYNEQFF
. | 12 | TRBJ1-1 | TRBV7-9 | . | TGTGCCAGCAGCTCCTTTGGGGGGGAAGCTTTCTTT | CASSSFGGEAFF
. | 13 | TRBJ2-7 | TRBV7-9 | . | TGTGCCAGCAGCTCGATTTCGCGGGGCGAGCAGTACTTC | CASSSISRGEQYF
. | 14 | TRBJ2-5 | TRBV6-1 | . | TGTGCCAGCAGGGTCTCGGGTTGGCAAGAGACCCAGTACTTC | CASRVSGWQETQYF
TRBD1 | 15 | TRBJ2-7 | TRBV5-1 | once | TGCGCCAGCAGCTTGGAGGACAGGGGAGCGCAGGAGCAGTACTTC | CASSLEDRGAQEQYF
TRBD1 | 13 | TRBJ1-3 | TRBV29-1 | . | TGCAGCGTAGAACAGGGGCCAGGAAACACCATATATTTT | CSVEQGPGNTIYF
. | 15 | TRBJ1-5 | TRBV9 | . | TGTGCCAGCAGCGTAGGGGCAGCTAGCAATCAGCCCCAGCATTTT | CASSVGAASNQPQHF
. | 12 | TRBJ1-2 | TRBV5-1 | . | TGCGCCAGCAGCTCCCGTCTCGATGGCTACACCTTC | CASSSRLDGYTF
. | 13 | TRBJ2-7 | TRBV5-6 | . | TGTGCCAGCAGCTTCACAGGGTCCTACGAGCAGTACTTC | CASSFTGSYEQYF
. | 13 | TRBJ2-7 | TRBV7-2 | . | TGTGCCAGCAGCTTGGGTCTACGCTACGAGCAGTACTTC | CASSLGLRYEQYF
. | 14 | TRBJ1-4 | TRBV27 | . | TGTGCCAGCAGTCCTCTTCAGGGTGGAGAAAAACTGTTTTTT | CASSPLQGGEKLFF
. | 14 | TRBJ2-4 | TRBV2 | . | TGTGCCAGCAATCCAACCTTAGCCAAAAACATTCAGTACTTC | CASNPTLAKNIQYF
. | 14 | TRBJ2-7 | TRBV4-3 | . | TGCGCCAGCAGCCAAGACCGGGTCACCTACGAGCAGTACTTC | CASSQDRVTYEQYF
. | 15 | TRBJ1-4 | TRBV5-4 | . | TGTGCCAGCAGCCCCGGAGGGGATAGTGATGAAAAACTGTTTTTT | CASSPGGDSDEKLFF
. | 15 | TRBJ2-7 | TRBV27 | . | TGTGCCAGCAGTTCGGCGCTAGGGGGATACTACGAGCAGTACTTC | CASSSALGGYYEQYF
. | 15 | TRBJ1-5 | TRBV6-5 | . | TGTGCCAGCAGTTACGGGGCAGGACCTGATCAGCCCCAGCATTTT | CASSYGAGPDQPQHF
. | 12 | TRBJ2-5 | TRBV18 | . | TGTGCCAGCTCACTTCTCCAAGAGACCCAGTACTTC | CASSLLQETQYF
TRBD1 | 15 | TRBJ1-2 | TRBV28 | . | TGTGCCAGCAGGGACAGGGACAGGGGGTTGAATGGCTACACCTTC | CASRDRDRGLNGYTF
TRBD2 | 16 | TRBJ2-3 | TRBV27 | . | TGTGCCAGCAAGCCATTAGCGGGACTTCCACTGGATACGCAGTATTTT | CASKPLAGLPLDTQYF
TRBD1 | 14 | TRBJ2-7 | TRBV29-1 | . | TGCAGCGTTGTCGACAGGGGTTCTTCCTACGAGCAGTACTTC | CSVVDRGSSYEQYF
. | 11 | TRBJ1-4 | TRBV27 | few | TGTGCCAGCAGTGCCGGGGAAAAACTGTTTTTT | CASSAGEKLFF
. | 18 | TRBJ2-5 | TRBV7-9 | . | TGTGCCAGCAGCCCCTCGACCGGGATCAGTCCGTACCAAGAGACCCAGTACTTC | CASSPSTGISPYQETQYF
. | 13 | TRBJ2-5 | TRBV7-7 | . | TGTGCCAGCAGCTTACGTGGTCGGGAGACCCAGTACTTC | CASSLRGRETQYF
. | 15 | TRBJ2-7 | TRBV5-6 | once | TGTGCCAGCAGCTGGGGGGACGGGAGCTCCTACGAGCAGTACTTC | CASSWGDGSSYEQYF
TRBD1 | 13 | TRBJ1-1 | TRBV28 | . | TGTGCCAGCAGTACAGGGGGTAACACTGAAGCTTTCTTT | CASSTGGNTEAFF
. | 14 | TRBJ2-7 | TRBV28 | . | TGTGCCAGCAGTTTATCACCTGGACTGGACGAGCAGTACTTC | CASSLSPGLDEQYF
TRBD2 | 15 | TRBJ2-7 | TRBV27 | . | TGTGCCAGCAGTTTTCAAGGACTAGCGTATTACGAGCAGTACTTC | CASSFQGLAYYEQYF
TRBD2 | 16 | TRBJ2-2 | TRBV19 | . | TGTGCCAGTAGTAGACTAGCGGGAGGGAACACCGGGGAGCTGTTTTTT | CASSRLAGGNTGELFF
. | 15 | TRBJ1-2 | TRBV30 | . | TGTGCCTGGAGCATCGACAGCTATTCCTTCTATGGCTACACCTTC | CAWSIDSYSFYGYTF
. | 17 | TRBJ1-5 | TRBV19 | . | TGTGCCAGTAGCACTACGGGGGTGGCAGGGTCGGATCAGCCCCAGCATTTT | CASSTTGVAGSDQPQHF
. | 17 | TRBJ2-7 | TRBV21-1 | . | TGTGCCAGCAGCAAAGGCCCCCGGCGGCGGAGGTCCTACGAGCAGTACTTC | CASSKGPRRRRSYEQYF
. | 14 | TRBJ1-1 | TRBV7-9 | . | TGTGCCAGCAGCTTACTGTCGGGGAACACTGAAGCTTTCTTT | CASSLLSGNTEAFF
. | 12 | TRBJ2-2 | TRBV11-3 | . | TGTGCCAGCAGCTCTCCTACCGGGGAGCTGTTTTTT | CASSSPTGELFF
. | 14 | TRBJ2-7 | TRBV27 | once | TGTGCCAGCAGTTCGGTACTAGAACCCTACGAGCAGTACTTC | CASSSVLEPYEQYF
TRBD2 | 15 | TRBJ2-3 | TRBV6-5 | . | TGTGCCAGCAGTGGTAGCGGGACGGGCACAGATACGCAGTATTTT | CASSGSGTGTDTQYF
. | 15 | TRBJ1-1 | TRBV4-3 | . | TGCGCCAGCAGCCGAAAAACAGGGAGGGTCACTGAAGCTTTCTTT | CASSRKTGRVTEAFF
. | 13 | TRBJ1-1 | TRBV10-3 | . | TGTGCCATCAGTGAGTTCAGAAGGGAAGAAGCTTTCTTT | CAISEFRREEAFF
. | 13 | TRBJ2-1 | TRBV19 | . | TGTGCCAGTAGTATCGACCCAAACAGTGAGCAGTTCTTC | CASSIDPNSEQFF
. | 16 | TRBJ2-6 | TRBV6-6 | . | TGTGCCAGCAGTTACTCACTAGGCTCTGGGGCCAACGTCCTGACTTTC | CASSYSLGSGANVLTF
. | 18 | TRBJ1-5 | TRBV7-9 | once | TGTGCCAGCAGCGTAGGGGCTGGGGCTAGCTTCAGCAATCAGCCCCAGCATTTT | CASSVGAGASFSNQPQHF
. | 14 | TRBJ1-2 | TRBV5-1 | . | TGCGCCAGCAGCTTGCCGCGAGCTAACTATGGCTACACCTTC | CASSLPRANYGYTF
TRBD1 | 17 | TRBJ1-5 | TRBV28 | . | TGTGCCAGCGACCTCGGCTTCGGGACAGGGGAGAATCAGCCCCAGCATTTT | CASDLGFGTGENQPQHF
. | 14 | TRBJ1-2 | TRBV29-1 | . | TGCAGCGTGGGGACAAAGATCCTTAACTATGGCTACACCTTC | CSVGTKILNYGYTF
. | 12 | TRBJ2-7 | TRBV11-2 | . | TGTGCCAGCAGCTCCTCAGGGTTGCAGCAGTACTTC | CASSSSGLQQYF
. | 13 | TRBJ2-4 | TRBV11-2 | . | TGTGCCAGCAGCCCTACGGTTGAAAACATTCAGTACTTC | CASSPTVENIQYF
. | 11 | TRBJ2-5 | TRBV9 | . | TGTGCCAGCAGCTCGGGGAAGACCCAGTACTTC | CASSSGKTQYF